The sequence of this T cell receptor (beta chain) was determined in a study of cytomegalovirus exposure and HLA in healthy donors. Primers: 60 Vbeta forward and 13 Jbeta reverse. Here immunoSEQ multiplex PCR was the method, and the copy in TCRdb shows in-frame clones only, minus some. The sample lists around 85,000 clones, around 81% occurring once. This clonotype was sampled from a male donor in good health and CMV-seronegative. Sequencing was performed on PBMCs.

Written as DNA, the CDR3 is TGCGCCAGCAGCCACTTCCTCGCGGGGGAGAGCTCCTACGAGCAGTACTTC. Protein: CASSHFLAGESSYEQYF. V is TRBV4-3 and J is TRBJ2-7; TRBD2 matches 7 bases. Losses at the gene ends were 3 bases for V and 0 bases for J; bases not matched to a gene: 11. The CDR3 runs 17 residues. CDR1 and CDR2 from the germline V gene are LGHNA and YSLEER.